This T cell receptor beta chain was retrieved from a study of blood T cell repertoires in COVID-19. Produced via immunoSEQ multiplex PCR; TCRdb's table is partial and in-frame only. The data show approximately 85,000 clones, 80% to 95% seen once. Germline trimming cut 5 bases from V and 0 bases from J; bases unmatched to any gene: 15. Germline V lookup: CDR1 SGHVS, CDR2 FQNEAQ. CDR3 length: 20 amino acids. This clonotype was obtained from a woman in her forties or fifties in a cohort sampled during active COVID-19. The rearrangement joins TRBV7-8 to TRBJ1-5; 11 bases are shared with TRBD1. The sequenced material came from peripheral blood. CDR3 region: CASSTPGTGGSRGSNQPQHF. In DNA, the CDR3 is TGTGCCAGCAGCACTCCCGGGACAGGGGGATCCAGGGGTAGCAATCAGCCCCAGCATTTT.